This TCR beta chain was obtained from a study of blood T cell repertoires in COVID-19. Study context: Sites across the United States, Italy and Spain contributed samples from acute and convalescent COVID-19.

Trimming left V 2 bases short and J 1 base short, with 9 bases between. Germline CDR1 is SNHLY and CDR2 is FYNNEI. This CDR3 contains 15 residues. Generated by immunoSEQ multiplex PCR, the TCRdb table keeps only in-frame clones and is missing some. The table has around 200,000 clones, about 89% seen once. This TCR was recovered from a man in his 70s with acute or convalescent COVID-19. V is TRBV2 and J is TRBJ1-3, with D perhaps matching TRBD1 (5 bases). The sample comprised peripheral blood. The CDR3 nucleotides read TGTGCCAGCAGTGAAAGGGGCGCGTCTGGAAACACCATATATTTT. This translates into CASSERGASGNTIYF.